This TCR beta chain was recovered during a study of T cells after yellow fever vaccination. Background on the study: Preparation of the low-cell-number fractions used SMART-Seq v4 Ultra Low Input.

TCRdb re-analysed the 5' RACE reads in MiXCR, keeping a single row per CDR3 protein. The sample includes about 340,000 distinct CDR3 sequences, around 12% of them seen just once. Of note for this clonotype: Its matching antigen is unknown.

V was trimmed by 3 bases and J by 7 bases, leaving 16 bases between them. Germline V gives CDR1 KGHSH, CDR2 LQKENI. The CDR3 is made up of 15 amino acids. Study-wide points: After the booster, 95% to 98% of CD4 and about nine tenths of CD8 primary-response clones were re-detected. Abundant clonotypes (contaminants from the bulk population) could be present in FACS-sorted repertoires. Weaker overall, the secondary response nonetheless peaked faster (day 5 versus 15).

Specimen: CD4+ T cells sorted from PBMCs, collected 15 days after the yellow fever booster vaccination. The TCR comes from a man aged 18 to 30 who received the YFV17D yellow fever vaccine. The J gene is TRBJ1-5, the V gene TRBV18, with D possibly matching TRBD1 (5 bases). DNA of the CDR3: TGTGCCAGCTCACCGTCGGGAGGGGCTGAACAGCCCCAGCATTTT. The encoded protein is CASSPSGGAEQPQHF. Combining the CDR3 with reference TRBV18 and TRBJ1-5 gives the whole variable domain NAGVMQNPRHLVRRRGQEARLRCSPMKGHSHVYWYRQLPEEGLKFMVYLQKENIIDESGMPKERFSAEFPKEGPSILRIQQVVRGDSAAYFCASSPSGGAEQPQHFGDGTRLSIL.